The 11 T cell receptor beta chains reported below all come from one sample, sequenced in a study of T cells in localized non-small cell lung cancer. Sequencing was performed with immunoSEQ multiplex PCR; in TCRdb, only in-frame clones are kept and a portion is missing. The repertoire has 1,500 or so clones, around a third of them found once; the top ten carry 25% to 35%. This specimen was normal lung tissue next to the tumor, taken before any cancer treatment. Every receptor here comes from a woman aged 40 to 75 with stage II lung adenocarcinoma.

The chain links TRBV18 to TRBJ2-1; D not certain. The CDR3 has 13 amino acids. In germline, CDR1 is KGHSH, CDR2 LQKENI. Between the trimmed V and J ends, which lost 3 bases and 10 bases, there was a span of 13 bases. CDR3 bases: TGTGCCAGCTCACCTCAGGACGATCTGGAGCAGTTCTTC. Translating gives CASSPQDDLEQFF.

This clone is labeled medium-sized. The V and J genes are TRBV9 and TRBJ1-1; D uncertain. CDR1 and CDR2 (germline): SGDLS, YYNGEE. V lost 2 bases to trimming and J lost 2 bases, with 13 bases between them. CDR3 length: 15 residues. CDR3 bases: TGTGCCAGCAGCGTCTCCATGGACGGTAACACTGAAGCTTTCTTT. Amino acid sequence: CASSVSMDGNTEAFF. Complete variable domain (other parts from reference TRBV9 and TRBJ1-1): DSGVTQTPKHLITATGQRVTLRCSPRSGDLSVYWYQQSLDQGLQFLIQYYNGEERAKGNILERFSAQQFPDLHSELNLSSLELGDSALYFCASSVSMDGNTEAFFGQGTRLTVV.

The chain has TRBV5-1 and TRBJ1-5; D might be TRBD1 (6 bases). The CDR3 runs to 14 residues. Between the trimmed V and J ends, which lost 0 bases and 7 bases, there was a span of 11 bases. Germline V lookup: CDR1 SGHRS, CDR2 YFSETQ. CDR3 sequence: CASSLVPGEQPQHF. CDR3 bases: TGCGCCAGCAGCTTGGTCCCAGGGGAGCAGCCCCAGCATTTT.

The rearrangement links TRBV18 to TRBJ1-1, with D possibly TRBD1 on 5 matching bases. Germline CDR1 reads KGHSH; CDR2 reads LQKENI. Trimming cost V 6 bases and J 1 base, with 12 bases left between them. This CDR3 comprises 14 residues. CDR3 protein: CASSGVGENTEAFF. The CDR3 DNA is TGTGCCAGCTCTGGGGTGGGGGAGAACACTGAAGCTTTCTTT.

The gene calls are TRBV9 and TRBJ2-2; D assignment may be TRBD1 or TRBD2 (5 bases each). V was shortened by 0 bases and J by 3 bases, with 18 bases between the two germline ends. Germline V lookup: CDR1 SGDLS, CDR2 YYNGEE. The CDR3 is 18 residues long. The CDR3 DNA sequence: TGTGCCAGCAGCGTAGGTGAGGGTCGAATAGGGGACACCGGGGAGCTGTTTTTT. Its protein is CASSVGEGRIGDTGELFF.

This clone qualifies as medium-sized. The V call is TRBV11-3, the J call TRBJ1-2, with D possibly being TRBD1 (6 bases). Germline values: CDR1 SGHNT, CDR2 YENEEA. The CDR3 is 18 residues long. The V end lost 4 bases, the J end lost 5 bases, and 26 bases lay between the germline ends. Written as DNA, the CDR3 is TGTGCCAGCAGCTCGGGGGCAGGTCGCTCGTCTGACGCATATGGCTACACCTTC. Its protein is CASSSGAGRSSDAYGYTF.

This clone occurred a few times. This chain joins TRBV1 and TRBJ2-1; whether TRBD2, the table's D call, matches the DNA was not checked. TRBV1 is deemed a pseudogene. CDR3 size: 17 residues. In DNA form, the CDR3 reads TGCGCCAGCAGCCAAGAAGGGACTAGTGGGGGTGACAATGAGCAGTTCTTC. Translated, it gives CASSQEGTSGGDNEQFF.

The V call is TRBV19, the J call TRBJ2-1; 7 positions match TRBD2. This CDR3 is 15 amino acids long. J gave up 0 bases and V 4 bases, and 3 bases lay outside the gene matches. In germline, CDR1 is LNHDA, CDR2 SQIVND (reference sequence). CDR3 region: CASSNLAASYNEQFF. Here the CDR3 DNA reads TGTGCCAGTAGTAACCTAGCGGCCTCCTACAATGAGCAGTTCTTC.

The chain combines TRBV6-8 with TRBJ2-7; TRBD1 agrees at 7 bases. Germline-derived CDR1 and CDR2 are MNHGY and SAAAGT. After removal of 5 bases from V and 1 base from J, the junction contained 2 bases not matched to a gene. The CDR3 has 13 amino acids. CDR3 loop: CASSGDRSYEQYF. As DNA, the CDR3 is TGTGCCAGCAGTGGGGACAGATCCTACGAGCAGTACTTC.

The chain couples TRBV23-1 to TRBJ2-1; 8 nucleotides agree with TRBD2. TRBV23-1 is flagged as an ORF with uncertain function. Unmatched junction bases numbered 16, after V lost 1 base and J lost 5 bases. This CDR3 region has 19 residues. CDR3 sequence reads: CASSQFPWRGDHGHNEQFF. For the CDR3, the DNA is TGCGCCAGCAGTCAATTCCCCTGGCGGGGGGATCACGGCCACAATGAGCAGTTCTTC.

This clone showed up just a few times. The V gene is TRBV6-8, the J gene TRBJ2-1, with 9 bases aligning to TRBD2. CDR1 is MNHGY and CDR2 is SAAAGT in the germline V gene. V lost 0 bases and J lost 4; bases outside the gene matches: 7. The CDR3 runs to 17 residues. The CDR3 nucleotides are TGTGCCAGCAGTTACTCGGTCCCCAGCGGGGGGTACAATGAGCAGTTCTTC. Residues: CASSYSVPSGGYNEQFF.